The 22 T cell receptor beta chains reported below all come from one sample, sequenced in a study of identical twins. TCRdb recomputed calls from the 5' RACE reads with MiXCR, one row per CDR3 protein. The sample consists of around 240,000 distinct CDR3 sequences, 10% to 13% of them appearing once. Sequencing used memory T cells sorted from blood. Source of these receptors: a middle-aged man in good health.

This clonotype appeared a few times. The gene calls are TRBV21-1 and TRBJ2-7; the D call in the table, TRBD1, was not verified against the DNA. TRBV21-1 is given as a pseudogene. CDR3 size: 14 residues. In nucleotides, the CDR3 is TGTGCCAGTTGGTTATGGGACAAGACCTACGAGCAGTACTTC. This encodes CASWLWDKTYEQYF.

This clonotype occurred many times. The V call is TRBV9, the J call TRBJ2-5; 12 nucleotides match TRBD1. The CDR3 length is 15 residues. Per the germline V gene, CDR1 is SGDLS and CDR2 is YYNGEE. V lost 6 bases and J lost 5; bases outside the gene matches: 8. The CDR3 DNA reads as TGTGCCAGCAATACCGGGACAGGGGGCTTCGAGACCCAGTACTTC. Encoded protein: CASNTGTGGFETQYF.

In its sample, this clonotype was seen many times. V is TRBV3-1 and J is TRBJ1-1; D is possibly TRBD1 (5 bases). CDR3 length equals 14 residues. Trimming took off 4 bases at V and 1 base at J, with 10 bases between the two ends. Per germline, CDR1 LGHDT and CDR2 YNNKEL (reference sequence). The CDR3, as DNA: TGTGCCAGCAGCCCGACAGTGGAGAACACTGAAGCTTTCTTT. Protein product: CASSPTVENTEAFF.

This clonotype was detected ten times or more. The chain uses TRBV18 and TRBJ2-1; 8 nucleotides agree with TRBD1. CDR3 length: 15 amino acids. In germline, CDR1 is KGHSH, CDR2 LQKENI. J lost 7 bases, V lost 1 base, and 6 bases had no gene match. The CDR3 loop is CASSPLQGVGNEQFF. As DNA, the CDR3 is TGTGCCAGCTCACCACTACAGGGGGTAGGAAATGAGCAGTTCTTC.

This clonotype was counted at least ten times. The chain joins TRBV20-1 to TRBJ2-7; 7 bases map to TRBD2. Germline CDR1 is DFQATT and CDR2 is SNEGSKA (reference sequence). V was clipped by 1 base and J by 3 bases; unmatched bases: 3. CDR3 size: 13 residues. The CDR3 DNA follows: TGCAGTGCTAGAGTCGCGGGAGTCTACGAGCAGTACTTC. Translated, it gives CSARVAGVYEQYF.

This clonotype appeared a few times. The V and J genes are TRBV4-1 and TRBJ1-6; no definite D call. The V gene lost 0 bases and the J gene lost 7 bases, with 1 base spanning the gap. Germline CDR1 MGHRA, CDR2 YSYEKL. The CDR3 has 12 residues. The CDR3 coding sequence is TGCGCCAGCAGCCAAGACAATTCACCCCTCCACTTT. Translation gives CASSQDNSPLHF.

This clonotype has only a few counts. V is TRBV7-8 and J is TRBJ2-3; D may be TRBD2 (6 bases). Germline V lookup: CDR1 SGHVS, CDR2 FQNEAQ. V lost 2 bases and J 6 bases, leaving 15 bases between the germline ends. The CDR3 runs 15 residues. CDR3 in amino acids: CASSLRPGVADTQYF. CDR3 nucleotide sequence: TGTGCCAGCAGCTTAAGACCGGGAGTCGCCGATACGCAGTATTTT. The whole variable domain, remainder taken from reference TRBV7-8 and TRBJ2-3, is GAGVSQSPRYKVAKRGQDVALRCDPISGHVSLFWYQQALGQGPEFLTYFQNEAQLDKSGLPSDRFFAERPEGSVSTLKIQRTQQEDSAVYLCASSLRPGVADTQYFGPGTRLTVL.

The chain recombines TRBV7-9 with TRBJ1-4, with 10 positions matching TRBD1. Losses at the gene ends were 5 bases for V and 8 bases for J; bases not matched to a gene: 14. The CDR3 is 17 residues long. Germline loops: CDR1 SEHNR, CDR2 FQNEAQ (reference sequence). CDR3 residues: CASSDRDRGLAEEKLFF. As DNA, the CDR3 is TGTGCCAGCAGCGACCGGGACAGGGGACTCGCTGAAGAAAAACTGTTTTTT.

This clonotype showed up many times. The chain recombines TRBV12-3 or TRBV12-4 with TRBJ2-1, with 7 bases identical to TRBD1. The CDR3 sequence is 17 residues long. The V segment lost 6 bases and the J segment 0 bases; nucleotides outside the gene matches: 11. In DNA form, the CDR3 reads TGTGCCAGCAGCGACCTCGGGACAGAGAGCTCCTACAATGAGCAGTTCTTC. This sequence encodes CASSDLGTESSYNEQFF.

V gene TRBV20-1 combines with J gene TRBJ1-1; D may be TRBD1 (6 bases). Germline V lookup: CDR1 DFQATT, CDR2 SNEGSKA (reference sequence). This CDR3 contains 15 residues. The V and J ends lost 3 bases and 1 base respectively, with 15 bases between them. The chain's CDR3 is CSASTPGQTNTEAFF. CDR3 nucleotide sequence: TGCAGTGCTAGCACCCCAGGACAGACGAACACTGAAGCTTTCTTT.

The chain has TRBV7-9 and TRBJ2-2; TRBD1 matches 10 bases. This CDR3 contains 16 residues. The V segment lost 4 bases and the J segment 6 bases; nucleotides outside the gene matches: 8. The germline V gene encodes CDR1 SEHNR and CDR2 FQNEAQ (reference sequence). DNA for the CDR3: TGTGCCAGCAGCTCCGGGACAGGGGTTTTTGCCGGGGAGCTGTTTTTT. Translated, it gives CASSSGTGVFAGELFF.

In this sample, this clonotype turned up many times. This chain connects TRBV20-1 to TRBJ2-1; D unclear. Germline values: CDR1 DFQATT, CDR2 SNEGSKA (reference sequence). V was cut by 6 bases and J by 4 bases, with 7 bases left in between. This CDR3 has 11 amino acids. The CDR3: CSAENYNEQFF. Here the CDR3 DNA reads TGCAGTGCAGAAAATTACAATGAGCAGTTCTTC.

This clonotype showed up just a few times. This chain joins TRBV27 and TRBJ2-1; the match to TRBD2 covers 12 bases. Germline CDR1 is MNHEY and CDR2 is SMNVEV (reference sequence). The CDR3 is 19 residues long. V dropped 5 bases and J dropped 6; count of bases not matched to a gene: 17. CDR3 sequence reads: CASSLLTSGSFVSGNEQFF. The DNA for the CDR3 is TGTGCCAGCAGTCTCCTGACTAGCGGGAGTTTTGTCAGTGGCAATGAGCAGTTCTTC.

This clonotype appeared a few times. The chain is built from TRBV6-1 and TRBJ1-1; D not certain. Trimming removed 1 base at V and 11 bases at J, with 11 bases between. The germline V gene has CDR1 MNHNS and CDR2 SASEGT. This CDR3 contains 12 residues. CDR3 residues: CASSEGDQRAFF. The CDR3 DNA reads TGTGCCAGCAGTGAAGGAGATCAAAGGGCTTTCTTT.

This clonotype was counted many times. The chain has TRBV7-3 and TRBJ2-3; D might be TRBD2 (5 bases). This CDR3 region has 14 residues. V was cut by 2 bases and J by 5 bases, with 11 bases left in between. Germline V gene sequence: CDR1 SGHTA, CDR2 FQGTGA. CDR3 protein: CASSLWGSGDTQYF. CDR3 nucleotides: TGTGCCAGCAGCTTATGGGGAAGCGGAGATACGCAGTATTTT.

J is TRBJ2-3 and V is TRBV7-2; D is ambiguous. CDR3 size: 12 residues. Germline CDR1 SGHTA, CDR2 FQGNSA. Trimming pared 5 bases from V and 4 bases from J, leaving 7 bases between. The CDR3 region has the DNA TGTGCCAGCAGCACCCCCCCAGATACGCAGTATTTT. Amino acid sequence: CASSTPPDTQYF.

This clonotype was recorded a few times. This chain uses TRBV20-1 with TRBJ1-2; possibly TRBD1 for D (6 bases). Germline lookup yields CDR1 DFQATT and CDR2 SNEGSKA (reference sequence). The CDR3 runs 16 residues. Trimming took off 0 bases at V and 7 bases at J, with 21 bases between the two ends. CDR3 sequence reads: CSARDPRGGGLGGYTF. The DNA for the CDR3 is TGCAGTGCTAGAGATCCCAGAGGGGGGGGCCTAGGTGGCTACACCTTC.

Only a few counts were recorded for this clonotype. The V and J genes are TRBV3-1 and TRBJ2-2; TRBD2 agrees at 7 bases. The CDR3 is 16 amino acids. Germline CDR1 is LGHDT and CDR2 is YNNKEL (reference sequence). With 0 bases clipped from V and 4 bases from J, the junction kept 5 bases outside the gene matches. CDR3 in DNA: TGTGCCAGCAGCCAAGAAAGGTGGGGGGGCACCGGGGAGCTGTTTTTT. Translation gives CASSQERWGGTGELFF.

Ten or more counts support this clonotype. The chain combines TRBV3-1 with TRBJ2-1; TRBD2 might be the D (5 bases). The CDR3 totals 16 residues. Germline V gives CDR1 LGHDT, CDR2 YNNKEL (reference sequence). Trimming removed 0 bases from V and 4 bases from J, with 13 bases in between. Here the CDR3 reads CASSQDLGLSYNEQFF. The CDR3 bases are TGTGCCAGCAGCCAAGATCTCGGACTCTCGTACAATGAGCAGTTCTTC.

Only a few counts were recorded for this clonotype. V gene TRBV2 combines with J gene TRBJ2-1, with D possibly being TRBD1 or TRBD2 (6 bases each). V lost 5 bases, J lost 12 bases, and 17 bases lay in between. In germline, CDR1 is SNHLY, CDR2 FYNNEI. The CDR3 length is 13 residues. The CDR3 region has the DNA TGTGCCAGCAGTCCGAAGGGGGGTTTGGGGCAGTTCTTC. It encodes CASSPKGGLGQFF.

In this sample, this clonotype turned up many times. The V call is TRBV10-3, the J call TRBJ2-5; D is uncertain. The length of the CDR3 is 13 residues. V was trimmed by 3 bases and J by 5 bases, leaving 10 bases between them. CDR1 is ENHRY, CDR2 SYGVKD, per germline. The CDR3: CAISEHTPETQYF. In nucleotides, the CDR3 is TGTGCCATCAGTGAACATACCCCGGAGACCCAGTACTTC.

This clonotype was observed a handful of times. CDR3: CASSPRLALRETQYF. CDR3 DNA sequence: TGTGCCAGCAGTCCAAGACTAGCGCTTAGGGAGACCCAGTACTTC. The chain has TRBV12-3 or TRBV12-4 and TRBJ2-5; 8 bases match TRBD2. The CDR3 covers 15 residues. V lost 5 bases and J lost 5; bases outside the gene matches: 10.